This is a list of T cell receptor beta chains from one sample in a study of radiation and T cells in renal cell carcinoma. The repertoire was sequenced with immunoSEQ multiplex PCR; TCRdb's copy has only in-frame clones and lacks some. The table shows some 150,000 clones, with less than 90% occurring only once. Sequencing was performed on blood, taken from a patient whose treatment included radiotherapy and nephrectomy. These receptor sequences come from a woman aged 45 to 65 with renal cell carcinoma. CDR3s include the opening cysteine and the closing phenylalanine or tryptophan. Each record gives: J gene, D gene, clone size, V gene, CDR3 protein, CDR3 DNA. The D gene is left open where the match is weak. Size is omitted from some rows. Given values are once, few, many or a class for expanded clones.

J gene: TRBJ1-3; D gene: TRBD1; clone size: -; V gene: TRBV9; CDR3 protein: CASSAGQATSSGNTIYF; CDR3 DNA: TGTGCCAGCAGCGCTGGACAGGCGACAAGCTCTGGAAACACCATATATTTT
J gene: TRBJ1-2; D gene: -; clone size: -; V gene: TRBV10-3; CDR3 protein: CAISGGDGTYGYTF; CDR3 DNA: TGTGCCATCAGTGGGGGGGACGGGACCTATGGCTACACCTTC
J gene: TRBJ1-5; D gene: -; clone size: -; V gene: TRBV7-6; CDR3 protein: CASSLSVGSNQPQHF; CDR3 DNA: TGTGCCAGCAGCTTATCAGTAGGGTCCAATCAGCCCCAGCATTTT
J gene: TRBJ1-4; D gene: TRBD1; clone size: few; V gene: TRBV7-8; CDR3 protein: CASSSQGGSEKLFF; CDR3 DNA: TGTGCCAGCAGCTCACAGGGGGGGAGTGAAAAACTGTTTTTT
J gene: TRBJ2-2; D gene: -; clone size: -; V gene: TRBV7-2; CDR3 protein: CASSLSPNTGELFF; CDR3 DNA: TGTGCCAGCAGCTTATCGCCGAACACCGGGGAGCTGTTTTTT
J gene: TRBJ2-7; D gene: TRBD1; clone size: -; V gene: TRBV18; CDR3 protein: CASSFWGQGVYEQYF; CDR3 DNA: TGTGCCAGCTCCTTTTGGGGACAGGGCGTCTACGAGCAGTACTTC
J gene: TRBJ1-2; D gene: TRBD1; clone size: -; V gene: TRBV28; CDR3 protein: CASQQGASRGYTF; CDR3 DNA: TGTGCCAGTCAACAGGGGGCGTCTCGCGGCTACACCTTC
J gene: TRBJ1-5; D gene: -; clone size: once; V gene: TRBV5-6; CDR3 protein: CASSLGRAGKPQHF; CDR3 DNA: TGTGCCAGCAGCTTGGGGCGGGCTGGAAAGCCCCAGCATTTT
J gene: TRBJ1-2; D gene: -; clone size: -; V gene: TRBV21-1; CDR3 protein: CASSKGGAPPSLYGYTF; CDR3 DNA: TGTGCCAGCAGCAAAGGGGGGGCACCCCCGTCCTTGTATGGCTACACCTTC
J gene: TRBJ2-3; D gene: TRBD1; clone size: -; V gene: TRBV6-9; CDR3 protein: CASTSRQGHPDTQYF; CDR3 DNA: TGTGCCAGCACCTCAAGACAGGGGCACCCAGATACGCAGTATTTT
J gene: TRBJ2-4; D gene: -; clone size: few; V gene: TRBV7-9; CDR3 protein: CATEGTAKNIQYF; CDR3 DNA: TGTGCCACAGAGGGGACTGCCAAAAACATTCAGTACTTC
J gene: TRBJ1-2; D gene: -; clone size: -; V gene: TRBV2; CDR3 protein: CASRNGVSGYGYTF; CDR3 DNA: TGTGCCAGCAGAAACGGGGTTTCCGGGTATGGCTACACCTTC
J gene: TRBJ1-1; D gene: -; clone size: -; V gene: TRBV18; CDR3 protein: CASSIQGLNTEAFF; CDR3 DNA: TGTGCCAGCTCAATTCAGGGATTGAACACTGAAGCTTTCTTT
J gene: TRBJ1-2; D gene: -; clone size: -; V gene: TRBV29-1; CDR3 protein: CSVEDPGGYTF; CDR3 DNA: TGCAGCGTTGAAGATCCGGGGGGCTACACCTTC
J gene: TRBJ2-7; D gene: -; clone size: -; V gene: TRBV18; CDR3 protein: CASSANPGPDEQYF; CDR3 DNA: TGTGCCAGCTCCGCTAATCCCGGACCTGACGAGCAGTACTTC
J gene: TRBJ2-5; D gene: -; clone size: -; V gene: TRBV29-1; CDR3 protein: CSATDTNQETQYF; CDR3 DNA: TGCAGCGCAACGGACACCAACCAAGAGACCCAGTACTTC
J gene: TRBJ1-6; D gene: TRBD1; clone size: few; V gene: TRBV11-2; CDR3 protein: CASREAGGDSPLHF; CDR3 DNA: TGTGCCAGCCGAGAAGCAGGGGGCGATTCACCCCTCCACTTT
J gene: TRBJ1-4; D gene: -; clone size: once; V gene: TRBV28; CDR3 protein: CASSPSLEGKLFF; CDR3 DNA: TGTGCCAGCAGTCCCAGTCTTGAGGGAAAACTGTTTTTT
J gene: TRBJ1-1; D gene: TRBD1; clone size: -; V gene: TRBV7-6; CDR3 protein: CASSLLQGAAEAFF; CDR3 DNA: TGTGCCAGCAGCCTACTTCAGGGGGCGGCTGAAGCTTTCTTT
J gene: TRBJ1-2; D gene: -; clone size: -; V gene: TRBV14; CDR3 protein: CASSPRGTSGKGLDTF; CDR3 DNA: TGTGCCAGCAGCCCACGAGGGACTTCAGGGAAAGGCTTGGACACCTTC
J gene: TRBJ2-4; D gene: TRBD2; clone size: -; V gene: TRBV2; CDR3 protein: CASREREGQGIQYF; CDR3 DNA: TGTGCCAGCAGGGAACGGGAGGGCCAGGGCATTCAGTACTTC
J gene: TRBJ1-1; D gene: TRBD1; clone size: -; V gene: TRBV29-1; CDR3 protein: CSVGSRQGEAFF; CDR3 DNA: TGCAGCGTTGGATCCCGACAGGGGGAAGCTTTCTTT
J gene: TRBJ2-5; D gene: -; clone size: -; V gene: TRBV28; CDR3 protein: CASSKRVGRRETQYF; CDR3 DNA: TGTGCCAGCAGCAAAAGGGTTGGCAGGCGGGAGACCCAGTACTTC
J gene: TRBJ2-7; D gene: -; clone size: -; V gene: TRBV20-1; CDR3 protein: CSARGGYEQYF; CDR3 DNA: TGCAGTGCTAGAGGCGGATACGAGCAGTACTTC
J gene: TRBJ1-5; D gene: -; clone size: -; V gene: TRBV5-6; CDR3 protein: CASSFRGSSNQPQHF; CDR3 DNA: TGTGCCAGCAGCTTTCGGGGCTCTAGCAATCAGCCCCAGCATTTT
J gene: TRBJ2-7; D gene: -; clone size: -; V gene: TRBV10-1; CDR3 protein: CASSEGRDERWQYF; CDR3 DNA: TGCGCCAGCAGTGAGGGCCGTGATGAGAGGTGGCAGTACTTC
J gene: TRBJ2-5; D gene: -; clone size: -; V gene: TRBV6-5; CDR3 protein: CASSYSDSTGRETQYF; CDR3 DNA: TGTGCCAGCAGTTATTCAGACTCGACCGGAAGAGAGACCCAGTACTTC
J gene: TRBJ1-2; D gene: TRBD1; clone size: -; V gene: TRBV6-5; CDR3 protein: CASSPGQGADGYTF; CDR3 DNA: TGTGCCAGCAGCCCAGGACAGGGGGCGGATGGCTACACCTTC
J gene: TRBJ1-1; D gene: -; clone size: -; V gene: TRBV6-5; CDR3 protein: CASSDGAGNTEAFF; CDR3 DNA: TGTGCCAGCAGTGACGGGGCCGGGAACACTGAAGCTTTCTTT
J gene: TRBJ1-5; D gene: -; clone size: -; V gene: TRBV5-1; CDR3 protein: CASSLGPSDSNQPQHF; CDR3 DNA: TGCGCCAGCAGCCTGGGCCCCTCCGATAGCAATCAGCCCCAGCATTTT
J gene: TRBJ1-1; D gene: -; clone size: few; V gene: TRBV19; CDR3 protein: CATRWGTEAFF; CDR3 DNA: TGTGCCACTCGATGGGGCACTGAAGCTTTCTTT
J gene: TRBJ1-6; D gene: -; clone size: -; V gene: TRBV7-2; CDR3 protein: CASSSSGGVRAPLHF; CDR3 DNA: TGTGCCAGCAGCTCCTCGGGAGGGGTTAGGGCACCCCTCCACTTT
J gene: TRBJ1-1; D gene: -; clone size: -; V gene: TRBV4-3; CDR3 protein: CASSQDHQRTEAFF; CDR3 DNA: TGCGCCAGCAGCCAAGATCACCAACGGACTGAAGCTTTCTTT
J gene: TRBJ1-2; D gene: -; clone size: -; V gene: TRBV7-2; CDR3 protein: CASSAHRDSSGYTF; CDR3 DNA: TGTGCCAGCAGCGCTCACAGGGATTCGTCTGGCTACACCTTC
J gene: TRBJ2-7; D gene: TRBD1; clone size: -; V gene: TRBV15; CDR3 protein: CATSRFRQGPYEQYF; CDR3 DNA: TGTGCCACCAGCAGATTTAGACAGGGACCCTACGAGCAGTACTTC
J gene: TRBJ2-7; D gene: -; clone size: -; V gene: TRBV6-1; CDR3 protein: CASSPGKREQYF; CDR3 DNA: TGTGCCAGCAGTCCGGGGAAGAGGGAGCAGTACTTC
J gene: TRBJ1-2; D gene: -; clone size: -; V gene: TRBV29-1; CDR3 protein: CSVGDGYTF; CDR3 DNA: TGCAGCGTTGGCGATGGCTACACCTTC
J gene: TRBJ2-7; D gene: TRBD2; clone size: -; V gene: TRBV7-2; CDR3 protein: CASSLFPGGPYEQYF; CDR3 DNA: TGTGCCAGCAGCTTATTTCCGGGGGGGCCGTACGAGCAGTACTTC
J gene: TRBJ2-3; D gene: -; clone size: -; V gene: TRBV27; CDR3 protein: CASRTPLTQYF; CDR3 DNA: TGTGCCAGCAGGACCCCTTTAACGCAGTATTTT
J gene: TRBJ2-5; D gene: TRBD1; clone size: few; V gene: TRBV6-1; CDR3 protein: CASRGTGQETQYF; CDR3 DNA: TGTGCCAGCAGGGGGACAGGGCAAGAGACCCAGTACTTC
J gene: TRBJ2-5; D gene: -; clone size: -; V gene: TRBV2; CDR3 protein: CASSASRQETQYF; CDR3 DNA: TGTGCCAGCAGTGCCTCGCGCCAAGAGACCCAGTACTTC
J gene: TRBJ2-7; D gene: -; clone size: -; V gene: TRBV2; CDR3 protein: CASSALNYEQYF; CDR3 DNA: TGTGCCAGCAGTGCTCTAAACTACGAGCAGTACTTC
J gene: TRBJ2-6; D gene: -; clone size: -; V gene: TRBV5-1; CDR3 protein: CASYSGANVLTF; CDR3 DNA: TGCGCCAGCTACTCTGGGGCCAACGTCCTGACTTTC
J gene: TRBJ1-2; D gene: -; clone size: once; V gene: TRBV9; CDR3 protein: CASSVAVGRNYGYTF; CDR3 DNA: TGTGCCAGCAGCGTCGCTGTAGGCAGGAACTATGGCTACACCTTC
J gene: TRBJ1-2; D gene: TRBD1; clone size: -; V gene: TRBV9; CDR3 protein: CASSGRTGFRGYTF; CDR3 DNA: TGTGCCAGCAGCGGGAGGACAGGGTTTCGAGGCTACACCTTC
J gene: TRBJ2-7; D gene: -; clone size: -; V gene: TRBV6-1; CDR3 protein: CASSEETAYEQYF; CDR3 DNA: TGTGCCAGCAGTGAAGAGACAGCTTACGAGCAGTACTTC
J gene: TRBJ2-3; D gene: -; clone size: -; V gene: TRBV6-5; CDR3 protein: CASTLAPGTDTQYF; CDR3 DNA: TGTGCCAGCACCCTCGCGCCCGGCACAGATACGCAGTATTTT
J gene: TRBJ2-5; D gene: TRBD1; clone size: -; V gene: TRBV30; CDR3 protein: CAQTIDREQETQYF; CDR3 DNA: TGTGCCCAAACGATAGACAGGGAACAAGAGACCCAGTACTTC
J gene: TRBJ2-7; D gene: -; clone size: -; V gene: TRBV20-1; CDR3 protein: CSAYERDEQYF; CDR3 DNA: TGCAGTGCCTACGAACGCGACGAGCAGTACTTC
J gene: TRBJ1-2; D gene: -; clone size: -; V gene: TRBV5-5; CDR3 protein: CASSLHVDQARGYTF; CDR3 DNA: TGTGCCAGCAGCTTGCATGTTGACCAAGCCCGTGGCTACACCTTC
J gene: TRBJ2-6; D gene: -; clone size: once; V gene: TRBV5-1; CDR3 protein: CAQPSGRTSSGANVLTF; CDR3 DNA: TGCGCCCAGCCGTCGGGACGGACGAGCTCTGGGGCCAACGTCCTGACTTTC
J gene: TRBJ2-5; D gene: TRBD2; clone size: -; V gene: TRBV5-4; CDR3 protein: CASSLDAGEETQYF; CDR3 DNA: TGTGCCAGCAGCTTGGACGCGGGGGAAGAGACCCAGTACTTC
J gene: TRBJ1-1; D gene: TRBD1; clone size: -; V gene: TRBV2; CDR3 protein: CASSLEGADTEAFF; CDR3 DNA: TGTGCCAGCAGCCTCGAGGGGGCGGACACTGAAGCTTTCTTT
J gene: TRBJ2-2; D gene: TRBD2; clone size: -; V gene: TRBV29-1; CDR3 protein: CSVDGLGIGELFF; CDR3 DNA: TGCAGCGTTGATGGACTAGGGATCGGGGAGCTGTTTTTT
J gene: TRBJ1-3; D gene: -; clone size: -; V gene: TRBV5-6; CDR3 protein: CASSYGRMSSGNTIYF; CDR3 DNA: TGTGCCAGCAGCTACGGACGTATGAGCTCTGGAAACACCATATATTTT
J gene: TRBJ2-1; D gene: -; clone size: -; V gene: TRBV4-3; CDR3 protein: CASSLTGSYNEQFF; CDR3 DNA: TGCGCCAGCAGCCTAACCGGGTCCTACAATGAGCAGTTCTTC
J gene: TRBJ2-1; D gene: TRBD2; clone size: once; V gene: TRBV7-2; CDR3 protein: CASSSTLAGGHNEQFF; CDR3 DNA: TGTGCCAGCAGCTCGACACTAGCGGGGGGCCACAATGAGCAGTTCTTC
J gene: TRBJ1-1; D gene: -; clone size: -; V gene: TRBV19; CDR3 protein: CASRREGWGTEAFF; CDR3 DNA: TGTGCCAGTAGGCGAGAGGGGTGGGGCACTGAAGCTTTCTTT
J gene: TRBJ2-1; D gene: -; clone size: -; V gene: TRBV2; CDR3 protein: CASSEPFHNEQFF; CDR3 DNA: TGTGCCAGCAGTGAGCCCTTCCACAATGAGCAGTTCTTC